Described below is a single TCR beta chain sequence and its context. The data belong to a study of radiotherapy plus CTLA-4 blockade in lung cancer. CDR1 and CDR2 (germline): SGDLS, YYNGEE. The length of the CDR3 is 15 residues. V lost 8 bases to trimming and J lost 7 bases; unmatched junction nucleotides: 15. Clones were read by immunoSEQ multiplex PCR, and TCRdb kept only the in-frame ones, dropping some. The sample yields 100,000 or so clones, approximately 78% seen once. The material was peripheral blood, obtained from a patient treated with radiotherapy plus ipilimumab. This TCR was sampled from a human donor with non-small cell lung cancer that progressed on radiotherapy plus ipilimumab. This sequence joins TRBV9 and TRBJ1-5; 7 nucleotides align to TRBD1. The CDR3 DNA reads TGTGCCAGTACCGCCTCCGGGACAGCGGGACAGCCCCAGCATTTT. Its translation is CASTASGTAGQPQHF.